This TCR beta chain was captured by sequencing in a study of glioma-infiltrating T cells after dendritic cell vaccination. Background on the study: Treatment, given 2003 to 2012, was autologous tumor lysate-pulsed dendritic cell vaccination. The vaccine used monocyte-derived dendritic cells pulsed overnight with autologous tumor lysate. Three intradermal dendritic cell vaccine injections were given every two weeks. Study conclusions and caveats: Longer survival after dendritic cell vaccination followed higher pretreatment TIL content.

Concerning this clone: Its specificity is not known.

Documented time point: after dendritic cell vaccination, including at tumor progression/relapse. Method: immunoSEQ multiplex PCR; TCRdb's copy keeps in-frame clones and lacks some. The data contain around 60,000 clones, more than 70% of them singletons. From germline, CDR1 is SGHAT and CDR2 FQNNGV. Trimming at V came to 4 bases and at J to 2 bases, leaving 8 bases not matched to a gene. The CDR3 has 16 residues. The sequencing here drew on blood, taken after dendritic cell vaccination. V is TRBV11-2 and J is TRBJ2-1; 7 positions match TRBD2. This TCR came from a human donor with glioblastoma. In DNA, the CDR3 is TGTGCCAGCAGCTGGTCTAGCGGCGACACCTACAATGAGCAGTTCTTC. This sequence encodes CASSWSSGDTYNEQFF.